This TCR beta chain was recovered during a study of naive and memory T cell subsets. Study-wide results and limits: No ground truth validated the naive and memory repertoire findings.

CDR1 and CDR2 (germline): DFQATT, SNEGSKA (reference sequence). The CDR3 covers 13 residues. This clonotype occurred a few times. The antigen remains undetermined. One end of the junction varies from germline; a read error may be responsible. Two oligonucleotides, mixed equimolar, formed the beta constant-region primer covering TRBC1 and TRBC2. Nested alpha and beta constant-region primers with the SP2 primer drove four PCR rounds on ligated cDNA. The cDNA 3' end received a ligated single-stranded oligonucleotide carrying the SP2 primer and a 12-nucleotide UMI. MiXCR, run by TCRdb on the UMI-ligation and nested PCR reads, gives a single entry per CDR3 protein. The sample shows around 18,000 distinct CDR3 sequences, 8.5% to 9.5% of them seen only once.

The sequence was obtained from a human donor in good health. The sequenced sample was central memory CD8+ T cells from blood. V and J are TRBV20-1 and TRBJ2-1; 10 bases line up with TRBD2. The CDR3 protein is CSARAGGWNEQFF. The CDR3 coding sequence is TGCAGTGCAAGAGCGGGAGGGTGGAATGAGCAGTTCTTC.